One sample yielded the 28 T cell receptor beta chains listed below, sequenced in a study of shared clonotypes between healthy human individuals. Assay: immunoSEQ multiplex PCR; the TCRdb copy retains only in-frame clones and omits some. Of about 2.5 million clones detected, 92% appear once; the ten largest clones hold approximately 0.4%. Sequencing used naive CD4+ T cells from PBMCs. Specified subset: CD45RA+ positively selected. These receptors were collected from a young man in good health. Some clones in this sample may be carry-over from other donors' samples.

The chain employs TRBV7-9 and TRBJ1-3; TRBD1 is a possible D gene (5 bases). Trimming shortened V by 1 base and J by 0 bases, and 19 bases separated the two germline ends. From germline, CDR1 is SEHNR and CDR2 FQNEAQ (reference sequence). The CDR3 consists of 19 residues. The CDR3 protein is CASSLELSWGTNSGNTIYF. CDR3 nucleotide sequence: TGTGCCAGCAGCTTAGAGCTCTCGTGGGGGACTAACTCTGGAAACACCATATATTTT.

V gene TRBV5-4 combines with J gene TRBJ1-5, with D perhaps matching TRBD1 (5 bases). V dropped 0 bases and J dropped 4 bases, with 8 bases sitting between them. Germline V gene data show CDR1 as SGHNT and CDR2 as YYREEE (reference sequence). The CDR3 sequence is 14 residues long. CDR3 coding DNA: TGTGCCAGCAGCTTGGATGGGGGGAATCAGCCCCAGCATTTT. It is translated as CASSLDGGNQPQHF.

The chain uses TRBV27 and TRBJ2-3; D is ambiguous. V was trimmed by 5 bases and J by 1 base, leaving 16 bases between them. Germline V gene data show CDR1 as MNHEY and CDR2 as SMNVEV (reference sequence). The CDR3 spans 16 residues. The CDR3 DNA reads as TGTGCCAGCAGTCTAACTCAGCTTACCGGCACAGATACGCAGTATTTT. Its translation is CASSLTQLTGTDTQYF.

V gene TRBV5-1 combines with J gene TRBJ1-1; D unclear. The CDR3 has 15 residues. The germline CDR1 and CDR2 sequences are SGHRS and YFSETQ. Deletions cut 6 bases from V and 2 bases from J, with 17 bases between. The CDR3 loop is CASTFSPGDNTEAFF. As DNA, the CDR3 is TGCGCCAGCACCTTTTCCCCCGGGGATAACACTGAAGCTTTCTTT.

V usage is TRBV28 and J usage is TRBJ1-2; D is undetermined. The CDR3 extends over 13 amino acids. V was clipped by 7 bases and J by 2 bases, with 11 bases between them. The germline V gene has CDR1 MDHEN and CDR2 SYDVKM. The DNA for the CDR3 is TGTGCCAGCACCCCCGGGCGGAACTATGGCTACACCTTC. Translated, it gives CASTPGRNYGYTF.

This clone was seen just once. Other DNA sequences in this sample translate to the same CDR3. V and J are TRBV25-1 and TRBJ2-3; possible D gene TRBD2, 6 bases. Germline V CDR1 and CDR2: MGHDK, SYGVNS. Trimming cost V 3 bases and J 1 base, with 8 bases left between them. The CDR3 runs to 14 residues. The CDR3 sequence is CASSDPSGTDTQYF. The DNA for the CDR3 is TGTGCCAGCAGTGATCCTAGCGGCACAGATACGCAGTATTTT.

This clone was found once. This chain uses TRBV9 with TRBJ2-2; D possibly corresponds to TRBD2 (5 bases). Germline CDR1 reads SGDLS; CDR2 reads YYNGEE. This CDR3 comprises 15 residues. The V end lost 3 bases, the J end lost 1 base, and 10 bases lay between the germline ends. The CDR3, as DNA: TGTGCCAGCAGCGCCCCCGGAGGGAACACCGGGGAGCTGTTTTTT. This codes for CASSAPGGNTGELFF.

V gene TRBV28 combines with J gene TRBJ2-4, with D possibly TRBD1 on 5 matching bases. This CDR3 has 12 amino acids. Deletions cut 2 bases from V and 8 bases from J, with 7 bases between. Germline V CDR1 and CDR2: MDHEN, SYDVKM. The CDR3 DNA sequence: TGTGCCAGCAGTTTAAGGGGTTACATTCAGTACTTC. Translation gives CASSLRGYIQYF.

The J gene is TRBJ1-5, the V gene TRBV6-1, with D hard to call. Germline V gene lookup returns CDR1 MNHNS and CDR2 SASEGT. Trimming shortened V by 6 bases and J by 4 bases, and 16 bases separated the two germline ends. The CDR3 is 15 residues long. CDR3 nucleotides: TGTGCCAGCAGAGCAAACCTAGTACGGAATCAGCCCCAGCATTTT. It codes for CASRANLVRNQPQHF.

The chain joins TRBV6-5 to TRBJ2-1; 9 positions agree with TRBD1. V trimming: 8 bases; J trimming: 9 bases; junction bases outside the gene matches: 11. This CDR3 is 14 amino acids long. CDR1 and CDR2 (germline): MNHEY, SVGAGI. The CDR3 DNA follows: TGTGCCAGCTTACCGGGACAGGGTACCGGTGAGCAGTTCTTC. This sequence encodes CASLPGQGTGEQFF.

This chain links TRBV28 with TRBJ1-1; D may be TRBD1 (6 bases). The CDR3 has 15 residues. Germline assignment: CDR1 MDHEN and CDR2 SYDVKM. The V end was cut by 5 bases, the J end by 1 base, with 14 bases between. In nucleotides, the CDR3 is TGTGCCAGCAGTCCTCCGAGGGGGACGAACACTGAAGCTTTCTTT. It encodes CASSPPRGTNTEAFF.

CDR3 loop: CASQIGASGSTDTQYF. CDR3 nucleotide sequence: TGCGCCAGCCAGATAGGGGCTAGCGGGAGCACAGATACGCAGTATTTT. The genes are TRBV5-1 and TRBJ2-3, with 8 nucleotides matching TRBD2. The CDR3 covers 16 residues. J was trimmed by 0 bases and V by 7 bases; bases with no gene match: 10. CDR1 SGHRS and CDR2 YFSETQ come from the germline V gene.

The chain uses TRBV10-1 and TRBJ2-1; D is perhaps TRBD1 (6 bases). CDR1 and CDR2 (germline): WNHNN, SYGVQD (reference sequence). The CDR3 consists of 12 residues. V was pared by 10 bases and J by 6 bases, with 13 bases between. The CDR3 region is CAKPGVSNEQFF. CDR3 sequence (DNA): TGCGCCAAGCCAGGGGTTAGCAATGAGCAGTTCTTC.

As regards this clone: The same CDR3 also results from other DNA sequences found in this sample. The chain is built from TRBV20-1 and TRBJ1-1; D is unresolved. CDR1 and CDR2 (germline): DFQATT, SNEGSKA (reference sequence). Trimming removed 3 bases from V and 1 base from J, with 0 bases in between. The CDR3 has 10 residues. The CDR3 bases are TGCAGTGCTAGGAACACTGAAGCTTTCTTT. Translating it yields CSARNTEAFF.

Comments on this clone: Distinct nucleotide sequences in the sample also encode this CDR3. The CDR3 coding sequence is TGTGCCAGCAGTGAGGAAGGGTCCACTGAAGCTTTCTTT. Amino acids: CASSEEGSTEAFF. The chain couples TRBV2 to TRBJ1-1; D is unclear. CDR1 and CDR2 from the germline V gene are SNHLY and FYNNEI. V was pared by 3 bases and J by 4 bases, with 9 bases between. The CDR3 length is 13 residues.

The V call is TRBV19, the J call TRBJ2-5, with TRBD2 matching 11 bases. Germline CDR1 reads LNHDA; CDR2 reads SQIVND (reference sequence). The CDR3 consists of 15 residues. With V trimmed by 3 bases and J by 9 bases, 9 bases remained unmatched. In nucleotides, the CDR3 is TGTGCCAGTAGTATCCCGGGACTAGCGGAATCGTCCCAGTACTTC. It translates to CASSIPGLAESSQYF. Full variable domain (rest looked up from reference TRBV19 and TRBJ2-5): DGGITQSPKYLFRKEGQNVTLSCEQNLNHDAMYWYRQDPGQGLRLIYYSQIVNDFQKGDIAEGYSVSREKKESFPLTVTSAQKNPTAFYLCASSIPGLAESSQYFGPGTRLLVL.

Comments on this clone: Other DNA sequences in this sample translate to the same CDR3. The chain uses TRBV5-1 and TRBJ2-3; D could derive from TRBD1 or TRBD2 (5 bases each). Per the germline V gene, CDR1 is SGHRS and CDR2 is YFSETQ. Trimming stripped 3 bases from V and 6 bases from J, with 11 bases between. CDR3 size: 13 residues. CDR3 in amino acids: CASSSPGADTQYF. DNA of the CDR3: TGCGCCAGCAGCTCCCCCGGGGCGGATACGCAGTATTTT.

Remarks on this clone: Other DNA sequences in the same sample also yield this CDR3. The CDR3 loop is CSARHGDTQYF. CDR3 coding DNA: TGCAGTGCTAGACACGGGGATACGCAGTATTTT. The chain links TRBV20-1 to TRBJ2-3; D unclear. The V end was cut by 2 bases, the J end by 6 bases, with 6 bases between. Per the germline V gene, CDR1 is DFQATT and CDR2 is SNEGSKA (reference sequence). This CDR3 is 11 amino acids long.

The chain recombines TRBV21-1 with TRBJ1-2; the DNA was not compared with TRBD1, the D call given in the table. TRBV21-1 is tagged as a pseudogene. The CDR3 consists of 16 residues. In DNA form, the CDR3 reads TGTGCCAGCAGCTTCGCCGCGGGACAGGGCAGGGATGGCTACACCTTC. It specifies CASSFAAGQGRDGYTF.

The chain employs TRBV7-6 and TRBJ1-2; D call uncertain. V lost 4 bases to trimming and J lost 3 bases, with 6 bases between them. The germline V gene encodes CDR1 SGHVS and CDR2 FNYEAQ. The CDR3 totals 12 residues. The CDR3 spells CASSYDHYGYTF. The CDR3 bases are TGTGCCAGCAGCTACGACCACTATGGCTACACCTTC.

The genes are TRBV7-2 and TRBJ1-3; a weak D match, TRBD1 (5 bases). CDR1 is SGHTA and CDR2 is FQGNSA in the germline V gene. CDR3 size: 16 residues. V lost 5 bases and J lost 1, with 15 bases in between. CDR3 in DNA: TGTGCCAGCAGCCAGTGGCAGGGCTATTCTGGAAACACCATATATTTT. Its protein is CASSQWQGYSGNTIYF. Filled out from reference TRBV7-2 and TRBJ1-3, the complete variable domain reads GAGVSQSPSNKVTEKGKDVELRCDPISGHTALYWYRQSLGQGLEFLIYFQGNSAPDKSGLPSDRFSAERTGGSVSTLTIQRTQQEDSAVYLCASSQWQGYSGNTIYFGEGSWLTVV.

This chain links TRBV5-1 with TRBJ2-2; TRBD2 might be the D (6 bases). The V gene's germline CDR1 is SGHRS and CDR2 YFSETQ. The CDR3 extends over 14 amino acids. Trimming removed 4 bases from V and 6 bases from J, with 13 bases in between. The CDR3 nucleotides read TGCGCCAGCAGCGTCGCCGGGAGTGCCGGGGAGCTGTTTTTT. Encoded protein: CASSVAGSAGELFF.

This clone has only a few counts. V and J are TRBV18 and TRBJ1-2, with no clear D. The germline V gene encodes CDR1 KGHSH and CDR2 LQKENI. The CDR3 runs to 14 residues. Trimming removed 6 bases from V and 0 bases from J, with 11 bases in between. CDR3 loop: CASSPNVANYGYTF. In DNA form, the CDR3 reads TGTGCCAGCTCGCCAAACGTGGCTAACTATGGCTACACCTTC.

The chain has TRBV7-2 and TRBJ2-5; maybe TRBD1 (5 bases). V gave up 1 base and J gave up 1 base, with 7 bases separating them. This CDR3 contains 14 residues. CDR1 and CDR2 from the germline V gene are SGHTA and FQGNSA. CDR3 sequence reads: CASSLVRAQETQYF. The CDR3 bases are TGTGCCAGCAGCTTAGTCAGGGCCCAAGAGACCCAGTACTTC. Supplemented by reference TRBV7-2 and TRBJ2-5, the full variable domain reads GAGVSQSPSNKVTEKGKDVELRCDPISGHTALYWYRQSLGQGLEFLIYFQGNSAPDKSGLPSDRFSAERTGGSVSTLTIQRTQQEDSAVYLCASSLVRAQETQYFGPGTRLLVL.

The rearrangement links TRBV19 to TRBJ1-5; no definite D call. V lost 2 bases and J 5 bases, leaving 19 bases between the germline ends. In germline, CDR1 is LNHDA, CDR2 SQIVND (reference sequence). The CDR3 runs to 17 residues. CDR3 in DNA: TGTGCCAGTAGTATACCCCCCGGCGGGTACCGCCATCAGCCCCAGCATTTT. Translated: CASSIPPGGYRHQPQHF.

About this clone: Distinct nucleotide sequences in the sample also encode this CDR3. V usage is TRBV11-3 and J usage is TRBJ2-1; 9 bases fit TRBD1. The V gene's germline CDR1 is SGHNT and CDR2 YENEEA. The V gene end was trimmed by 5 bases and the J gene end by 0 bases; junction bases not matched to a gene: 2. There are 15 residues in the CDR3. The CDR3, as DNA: TGTGCCAGCAGCCAGGGACAGGGCTCCTACAATGAGCAGTTCTTC. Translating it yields CASSQGQGSYNEQFF.

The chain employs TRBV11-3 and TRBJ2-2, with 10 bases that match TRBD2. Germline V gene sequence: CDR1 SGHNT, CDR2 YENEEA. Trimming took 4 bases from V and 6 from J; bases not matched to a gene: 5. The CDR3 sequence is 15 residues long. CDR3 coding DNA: TGTGCCAGCAGCTCTAGCGGGAGTACGGCCGGGGAGCTGTTTTTT. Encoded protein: CASSSSGSTAGELFF.

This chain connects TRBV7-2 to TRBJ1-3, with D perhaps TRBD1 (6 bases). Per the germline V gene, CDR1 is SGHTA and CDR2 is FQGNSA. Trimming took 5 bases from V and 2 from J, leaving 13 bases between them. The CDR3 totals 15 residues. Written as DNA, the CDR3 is TGTGCCAGCAGCCCAAGACAGGACCCTGGAAACACCATATATTTT. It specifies CASSPRQDPGNTIYF.